A selection of T cell receptor beta chains follows, all from one sample in a study of shared clonotypes between healthy human individuals. Data came from immunoSEQ multiplex PCR; TCRdb stores just in-frame clones and leaves some out. There are fewer than 1 million clones in the sample; 90% to 97% occur only once, and less than 0.25% lies in the top ten. The sequencing sample was made of naive CD8+ T cells sorted from blood. These receptors originate from a young man in good health. Each CDR3 is given with its conserved first and last residue. Fields, in order: J gene, clone size, D gene, V gene, CDR3 DNA, CDR3 protein. A D gene is named only where the DNA matches it firmly. The size entry is marked missing in some rows and otherwise reads once, few, many or a size class.

TRBJ2-5 - - TRBV28 TGTGCCAGCAGTTGGGCCCTCGGAGAGACCCAGTACTTC CASSWALGETQYF
TRBJ2-7 - TRBD1 TRBV29-1 TGCAGCGTGGTCACGGGACAGGGGTACGAGCAGTACTTC CSVVTGQGYEQYF
TRBJ2-3 - TRBD2 TRBV28 TGTGCCAACGAGCGGGAGGGCCCAGCAGATACGCAGTATTTT CANEREGPADTQYF
TRBJ2-7 - TRBD2 TRBV7-8 TGTGCCAGCAGCTTATTACAGCGGGGTAGGCTTGACGAGCAGTACTTC CASSLLQRGRLDEQYF
TRBJ2-5 once - TRBV7-8 TGTGCCAGCAGCTTAGGGCTCAGGGAAGAGACCCAGTACTTC CASSLGLREETQYF
TRBJ1-5 once - TRBV28 TGTGCCAGCTATAGGGGCAGGAACAATCAGCCCCAGCATTTT CASYRGRNNQPQHF
TRBJ2-2 - - TRBV7-7 TGTGCTAGCAGCTTAACGGACAGAGGCGCCGGGGAGCTGTTTTTT CASSLTDRGAGELFF
TRBJ2-1 - TRBD2 TRBV13 TGTGCCAGCAGCTACGGGACTAGCGCCTACAATGAGCAGTTCTTC CASSYGTSAYNEQFF
TRBJ2-7 few - TRBV4-2 TGTGCCAGCAGCCAAGAATTAGGGAGCGGACGCGACTACGAGCAGTACTTC CASSQELGSGRDYEQYF
TRBJ2-7 - TRBD2 TRBV27 TGTGCCAGCGGACTAGCGGCTGCCAGCTCCTACGAGCAGTACTTC CASGLAAASSYEQYF
TRBJ2-7 - - TRBV2 TGTGCCAGCAGTGGAAGGGAGAACTACGAGCAGTACTTC CASSGRENYEQYF
TRBJ2-7 - - TRBV7-2 TGTGCCAGCAGCTTATGGACCGGGCCGGCCTACGAGCAGTACTTC CASSLWTGPAYEQYF
TRBJ1-1 once - TRBV7-6 TGTGCCAGCAGCCCCCGGGACTTGAACACTGAAGCTTTCTTT CASSPRDLNTEAFF
TRBJ2-1 few - TRBV9 TGTGCCAGCAGCGTAGATGAGGGAAGCTCCTACAATGAGCAGTTCTTC CASSVDEGSSYNEQFF
TRBJ2-1 - - TRBV11-2 TGTGCCAGCAGCGGTCCGGGGTTCCTTAGCTCCTACAATGAGCAGTTCTTC CASSGPGFLSSYNEQFF
TRBJ2-1 - - TRBV7-8 TGTGCCAGCAGCTTAGACGTTGCGAATGAGCAGTTCTTC CASSLDVANEQFF
TRBJ1-1 - TRBD1 TRBV29-1 TGCAGCGTTGAGGGGACAGGGGCTGAAGCTTTCTTT CSVEGTGAEAFF
TRBJ2-2 - - TRBV29-1 TGCAGCGTTGACCGCCCGAACACCGGGGAGCTGTTTTTT CSVDRPNTGELFF
TRBJ2-2 - - TRBV10-3 TGTGCCATCAGTGAGTCTCGAGTCACCGGGGAGCTGTTTTTT CAISESRVTGELFF
TRBJ1-5 - - TRBV7-2 TGTGCCAGCAGCTTAGGGCTATATCAGCCCCAGCATTTT CASSLGLYQPQHF
TRBJ1-1 - - TRBV7-6 TGTGCCAGCAGCTTAGGAAGGACTGGGAACACTGAAGCTTTCTTT CASSLGRTGNTEAFF
TRBJ2-7 once - TRBV7-9 TGTGCCAGCAGCTTATATACCTACGAGCAGTACTTC CASSLYTYEQYF
TRBJ2-1 - TRBD2 TRBV27 TGTGCCAGCAGCTGGACTAGCGACAACAATGAGCAGTTCTTC CASSWTSDNNEQFF
TRBJ2-5 - - TRBV2 TGTGCCAGCAGTGAGGTCGGCTCCATTAGGGGGGGAGAGACCCAGTACTTC CASSEVGSIRGGETQYF
TRBJ2-5 - - TRBV9 TGTGCCAGCAGCGGACATAACTTTGGCGACCAGTACTTC CASSGHNFGDQYF
TRBJ2-7 - - TRBV7-8 TGTGCCAGCAGCTCATTAACCGGGCCAGCCGGCGAGCAGTACTTC CASSSLTGPAGEQYF
TRBJ1-3 - - TRBV7-9 TGTGCCAGCAGCTGGGGTAGGAGCTCTGGAAACACCATATATTTT CASSWGRSSGNTIYF
TRBJ1-4 - TRBD1 TRBV5-1 TGCGCCAGCACCCCGAGGGGACAGGGTATTGAAAAACTGTTTTTT CASTPRGQGIEKLFF
TRBJ2-1 - TRBD1 TRBV6-6 TGTGCCAGCAGTCGGGGACAGGAGTCCTACAATGAGCAGTTCTTC CASSRGQESYNEQFF